These 12 T cell receptor beta chains originate from one sample sequenced in a study of blood T cell repertoires in COVID-19 (dated by TCRdb to about 2020). The library was made by the immunoSEQ multiplex PCR assay. Drawn from immuneACCESS, this table holds only the in-frame rearrangements with V and J called that TCRdb kept. Clones are partly lost; checked studies trace under half to an unresolved V gene and leave the rest unexplained. For this sample there are some 200,000 clones; 85% to 90% appear just once. The top ten clonotypes cover approximately 5.5% of the sample. The sample comprised peripheral blood. The source is a man aged 35-49 years with active or convalescent COVID-19.

The V gene is TRBV7-2, the J gene TRBJ2-7; weak D call: TRBD1 (6 bases). CDR1 is SGHTA and CDR2 is FQGNSA in the germline V gene. Deletions cut 0 bases from V and 5 bases from J, with 11 bases between. The CDR3 sequence is 14 residues long. The CDR3 nucleotides are TGTGCCAGCAGCTTAGCGCAGGGGTCCCACGAGCAGTACTTC. Residues: CASSLAQGSHEQYF.

This sequence joins TRBV9 and TRBJ2-7; weak D call: TRBD1 (6 bases). The V gene lost 5 bases and the J gene lost 2 bases, with 14 bases spanning the gap. Germline V CDR1 and CDR2: SGDLS, YYNGEE. The CDR3 is 14 residues long. Here the CDR3 reads CASSGPTGPYEQYF. DNA for the CDR3: TGTGCCAGCAGTGGCCCGACAGGACCCTACGAGCAGTACTTC.

V is TRBV27 and J is TRBJ2-7; TRBD1 agrees at 9 bases. Germline CDR1 and CDR2: MNHEY and SMNVEV (reference sequence). Germline trimming cut 5 bases from V and 2 bases from J; bases unmatched to any gene: 7. This CDR3 is built from 15 residues. The DNA for the CDR3 is TGTGCCAGCAGTATAACCGGGACAGGGACCTACGAGCAGTACTTC. Amino acid sequence: CASSITGTGTYEQYF.

A word on this clone: Germline and junction disagree at one end, which may indicate a read error. The chain has TRBV6-2 or TRBV6-3 and TRBJ2-7, with D possibly TRBD2 on 5 matching bases. The CDR3 extends over 12 amino acids. CDR1 is MNHEY, CDR2 SVGEGT, per germline. This CDR3 is CASSPGIGRRTF. The CDR3 coding sequence is TGTGCCAGCAGTCCGGGGATCGGCAGGAGGACCTTC.

V gene TRBV5-1 combines with J gene TRBJ2-7, with 7 bases that match TRBD2. The germline gives CDR1 SGHRS, CDR2 YFSETQ. There are 14 residues in the CDR3. The V gene end was trimmed by 3 bases and the J gene end by 5 bases; junction bases not matched to a gene: 8. This CDR3 is CASSWSGGNNEQYF. CDR3 DNA sequence: TGCGCCAGCAGCTGGTCCGGGGGGAACAACGAGCAGTACTTC.

The V call is TRBV27, the J call TRBJ2-6; TRBD2 matches at 14 bases. The CDR3 sequence is 22 residues long. The trim removed 2 bases at V and 2 bases at J, leaving 14 bases unmatched. CDR1 is MNHEY, CDR2 SMNVEV, per germline (reference sequence). The CDR3 here is CASSLPPFPGLAGVPGANVLTF. As DNA, the CDR3 is TGTGCCAGCAGTTTACCCCCCTTCCCGGGACTAGCGGGAGTACCTGGGGCCAACGTCCTGACTTTC.

This clone was observed a single time. An end of the junction does not agree with germline; a read error may underlie this. The sample contains more than one DNA sequence encoding this CDR3. This chain uses TRBV7-3 with TRBJ1-5; D perhaps matches TRBD1 (6 bases). Germline loops: CDR1 SGHTA, CDR2 FQGTGA. This CDR3 region has 14 residues. The CDR3 spells CASSLMAGDQPQHF. Here the CDR3 DNA reads TGCGCCAGCAGCTTAATGGCAGGGGACCAGCCCCAGCATTTT.

The V call is TRBV6-5, the J call TRBJ2-2; D not resolved. V lost 6 bases and J 5 bases, leaving 10 bases between the germline ends. The CDR3 runs to 13 residues. Per the germline V gene, CDR1 is MNHEY and CDR2 is SVGAGI. In nucleotides, the CDR3 is TGTGCCAGCAGCTATTTCGGGACCGGGGAGCTGTTTTTT. Translation: CASSYFGTGELFF.

This chain uses TRBV11-2 with TRBJ1-4; 12 bases agree with TRBD1. The ends lost 5 bases at V and 6 bases at J; junction bases unmatched: 7. The CDR3 runs to 16 residues. Germline CDR1 and CDR2: SGHAT and FQNNGV. The CDR3, as DNA: TGTGCCAGCAGCGCCGGGACAGGGGGCCGTGATGAAAAACTGTTTTTT. Residues: CASSAGTGGRDEKLFF.

The J gene is TRBJ1-1, the V gene TRBV19; D may be TRBD1 (5 bases). The CDR3 spans 14 residues. Germline CDR1 and CDR2: LNHDA and SQIVND (reference sequence). V was trimmed by 5 bases and J by 6 bases, leaving 16 bases between them. CDR3 in DNA: TGTGCCAGTAGTCCAGATCAACAGGAGTCTGAAGCTTTCTTT. Translated, it gives CASSPDQQESEAFF.

The V call is TRBV7-2, the J call TRBJ2-1, with 7 nucleotides matching TRBD1. Germline trimming cut 1 base from V and 8 bases from J; bases unmatched to any gene: 2. This CDR3 has 13 residues. Germline CDR1 is SGHTA and CDR2 is FQGNSA. The CDR3 DNA reads TGTGCCAGCAGCTTAGGAGGGGGCTATGAGCAGTTCTTC. This encodes CASSLGGGYEQFF.

J is TRBJ2-5 and V is TRBV5-1; TRBD1 agrees at 11 bases. Unmatched junction bases numbered 10, after V lost 4 bases and J lost 5 bases. This CDR3 region has 16 residues. Germline assignment: CDR1 SGHRS and CDR2 YFSETQ. The DNA of the CDR3 is TGCGCCAGCAGCCCTGGGGACAGGGGGACATTGGAGACCCAGTACTTC. Protein: CASSPGDRGTLETQYF.